This T cell receptor (beta chain) is drawn from a study of OX40 agonist ivuxolimab in advanced cancers. Comments on this clone: Its antigen is unknown.

V lost 1 base and J lost 4, with 17 bases in between. Germline-derived CDR1 and CDR2 are LGHNT and FRNRAP. There are 16 residues in the CDR3. Study-level points and caveats: Patients who responded partially at 0.1-3.0 mg/kg showed clonal expansion ranking among the lowest.

Assay: immunoSEQ multiplex PCR; the TCRdb copy retains only in-frame clones and omits some. The data show around 11,000 clones, approximately 84% seen once. The sample consisted of CD4+ or CD8+ T cells sorted from blood, taken in a trial of the OX40 agonist ivuxolimab. The receptor's source is an adult with an advanced solid tumor such as melanoma, head and neck, liver or kidney cancer. This chain joins TRBV12-5 and TRBJ2-7, with TRBD2 as a possible D gene (6 bases). DNA of the CDR3: TGTGCTAGTGGTTTGGGGTTGGGGGGTGGTGAGTACGAGCAGTACTTC. It codes for CASGLGLGGGEYEQYF.